The 2 T cell receptor beta chains presented below share a single source sample, sequenced in a study of metastatic and nonmetastatic thyroid tumors. MiXCR re-clonotyped the PCR reads for TCRdb. The sample lists some 20,000 clones; 36% were seen once. Thyroid surgery had not been preceded by any treatment in any patient. The source material was tumor tissue. Receptors were obtained from a female donor with papillary thyroid cancer or a benign thyroid nodule (not recorded which). Some clones in this sample may be carry-over from other donors' samples.

This chain joins TRBV6-1 and TRBJ1-5; 7 bases are shared with TRBD1. The ends lost 5 bases at V and 0 bases at J; junction bases unmatched: 10. CDR1 is MNHNS and CDR2 is SASEGT in the germline V gene. The CDR3 contains 17 residues. The CDR3: CASSQTGMGVSNQPQHF. CDR3 in DNA: TGTGCCAGCAGTCAGACAGGGATGGGGGTTAGCAATCAGCCCCAGCATTTT.

The chain links TRBV20-1 to TRBJ2-2; 7 bases map to TRBD2. Germline trimming cut 0 bases from V and 4 bases from J; bases unmatched to any gene: 8. The CDR3 contains 16 residues. Per germline, CDR1 DFQATT and CDR2 SNEGSKA (reference sequence). For the CDR3, the DNA is TGCAGTGCTAGAGATCCCACTAGCGTGGCCACCGGGGAGCTGTTTTTT. Translated: CSARDPTSVATGELFF.